This passage covers 19 T cell receptor beta chains from one sample sequenced in a study of shared clonotypes between healthy human individuals. CD45RO-negative, CCR7-selected cells formed the naive CD8 fraction, which excluded terminally differentiated effector memory CD45RA+ cells. Here immunoSEQ multiplex PCR was the method, and the copy in TCRdb shows in-frame clones only, minus some. The sample records about 580,000 clones, roughly 98% being singletons. Sequenced: naive CD8+ T cells sorted from blood. The receptors were gathered from a man aged 25 to 40 in good health.

V usage is TRBV5-1 and J usage is TRBJ2-1; the D gene is possibly TRBD1 (6 bases). V shed 0 bases and J shed 7 bases, with 14 bases lying between them. The CDR3 spans 15 residues. The germline CDR1 and CDR2 sequences are SGHRS and YFSETQ. The CDR3 reads CASSLAQGLMNEQFF. The CDR3 DNA follows: TGCGCCAGCAGCTTGGCACAGGGTCTGATGAATGAGCAGTTCTTC.

The chain links TRBV7-2 to TRBJ1-5; D uncertain. This CDR3 is built from 15 residues. Germline V gene lookup returns CDR1 SGHTA and CDR2 FQGNSA. Trimming removed 1 base from V and 6 bases from J, with 13 bases in between. CDR3 coding DNA: TGTGCCAGCAGCTTAGTCTCTTTATCCGTTCAGCCCCAGCATTTT. It translates to CASSLVSLSVQPQHF.

V gene TRBV27 combines with J gene TRBJ2-3, with 12 bases fitting TRBD2. Germline V gene data show CDR1 as MNHEY and CDR2 as SMNVEV (reference sequence). CDR3 size: 17 residues. V was pared by 3 bases and J by 0 bases, with 4 bases of the junction left unmatched. CDR3 bases: TGTGCCAGCAGTTTCCTAGCGGGAGGGGGAAGCACAGATACGCAGTATTTT. Its protein is CASSFLAGGGSTDTQYF.

V is TRBV7-9 and J is TRBJ2-5; D is unclear. CDR3 length: 14 residues. Between the trimmed V and J ends, which lost 4 bases and 1 base, there was a span of 10 bases. CDR1 is SEHNR, CDR2 FQNEAQ, per germline (reference sequence). Here the CDR3 reads CASSSLWVQETQYF. CDR3 DNA sequence: TGTGCCAGCAGCTCCCTTTGGGTCCAAGAGACCCAGTACTTC.

Here the CDR3 reads CASSYPRLAGSYNEQFF. In nucleotides, the CDR3 is TGTGCCAGCAGCTACCCCAGACTAGCGGGATCTTACAATGAGCAGTTCTTC. The rearrangement links TRBV7-9 to TRBJ2-1; 11 bases line up with TRBD2. The trim removed 4 bases at V and 4 bases at J, leaving 9 bases unmatched. The CDR3 covers 17 residues. Per the germline V gene, CDR1 is SEHNR and CDR2 is FQNEAQ (reference sequence).

This chain joins TRBV5-4 and TRBJ2-7; D unresolved. The CDR3 is 14 residues long. Germline lookup yields CDR1 SGHNT and CDR2 YYREEE (reference sequence). Trimming cost V 1 base and J 6 bases, with 14 bases left between them. The CDR3 is CASSLIEAIGEQYF. The CDR3 nucleotides read TGTGCCAGCAGCTTGATTGAAGCGATCGGCGAGCAGTACTTC.

The V gene is TRBV25-1, the J gene TRBJ2-1; D remains unclear. The V and J ends lost 5 bases and 8 bases respectively, with 13 bases between them. CDR3 length: 13 amino acids. Germline V gene sequence: CDR1 MGHDK, CDR2 SYGVNS. The CDR3 coding sequence is TGTGCCAGCAGTTTTTTTCAACCTGATGAGCAGTTCTTC. Its translation is CASSFFQPDEQFF.

The chain recombines TRBV27 with TRBJ2-7, with TRBD1 matching over 7 bases. With V trimmed by 6 bases and J by 0 bases, 8 bases remained unmatched. The CDR3 extends over 15 amino acids. Germline loops: CDR1 MNHEY, CDR2 SMNVEV (reference sequence). The CDR3 reads CASRNKDRASYEQYF. The CDR3 nucleotides read TGTGCCAGCAGGAATAAAGACAGGGCCTCCTACGAGCAGTACTTC.

This chain uses TRBV7-2 with TRBJ2-7, with TRBD1 matching over 8 bases. Germline V gene lookup returns CDR1 SGHTA and CDR2 FQGNSA. V lost 3 bases to trimming and J lost 5 bases; unmatched junction nucleotides: 3. This CDR3 is 13 amino acids long. The CDR3 here is CASSFGQGNEQYF. CDR3 sequence (DNA): TGTGCCAGCAGCTTCGGACAGGGCAACGAGCAGTACTTC.

The V gene is TRBV11-1, the J gene TRBJ2-7; TRBD1 agrees at 7 bases. With 1 base clipped from V and 1 base from J, the junction kept 4 bases outside the gene matches. CDR1 is SGHAT and CDR2 is FQDESV in the germline V gene (reference sequence). The CDR3 is 15 amino acids. In DNA form, the CDR3 reads TGTGCCAGCAGCTTAGGCAGGGGGACATCCTACGAGCAGTACTTC. This translates into CASSLGRGTSYEQYF.

A single count supports this clone. V and J are TRBV4-1 and TRBJ2-2; 8 nucleotides agree with TRBD1. Germline loops: CDR1 MGHRA, CDR2 YSYEKL. The ends lost 1 base at V and 0 bases at J; junction bases unmatched: 7. The CDR3 has 18 residues. The CDR3 loop is CASSQVRLDRANTGELFF. The DNA for the CDR3 is TGCGCCAGCAGCCAAGTCAGGTTGGACAGGGCGAACACCGGGGAGCTGTTTTTT.

The genes are TRBV28 and TRBJ2-7; 7 nucleotides agree with TRBD2. The CDR3 consists of 15 residues. V lost 6 bases and J lost 7; bases outside the gene matches: 15. Germline CDR1 is MDHEN and CDR2 is SYDVKM. In DNA form, the CDR3 reads TGTGCCAGCAGCTTCACCCGGGACTGGGGAGGGGAGCAGTACTTC. Its translation is CASSFTRDWGGEQYF.

The V and J genes are TRBV5-6 and TRBJ2-5; 10 bases are shared with TRBD1. The germline CDR1 and CDR2 sequences are SGHDT and YYEEEE. The junction had 4 bases not matched to a gene; V was cut back by 3 bases and J by 5 bases. This CDR3 region has 14 residues. The chain's CDR3 is CASSWGTGVETQYF. The CDR3, as DNA: TGTGCCAGCAGCTGGGGGACAGGGGTTGAGACCCAGTACTTC.

This sequence joins TRBV23-1 and TRBJ1-5; TRBD1 aligns across 7 bases. TRBV23-1 is treated as an ORF (open reading frame) with a function not yet certain. CDR3 length equals 14 residues. After removal of 3 bases from V and 7 bases from J, the junction contained 6 bases not matched to a gene. CDR3 region: CASSHPGGGQPQHF. CDR3 in DNA: TGCGCCAGCAGTCACCCAGGGGGTGGCCAGCCCCAGCATTTT.

The chain recombines TRBV13 with TRBJ2-5; D possibly corresponds to TRBD2 (5 bases). The V gene lost 5 bases and the J gene lost 3 bases, with 16 bases spanning the gap. This CDR3 spans 15 amino acids. Looked up from germline, CDR1 is PRHDT and CDR2 is FYEKMQ (reference sequence). Here the CDR3 reads CASSRPGGKEETQYF. The CDR3 nucleotides read TGTGCCAGCAGCCGTCCCGGAGGTAAAGAAGAGACCCAGTACTTC.

The rearrangement uses TRBV7-8 and TRBJ2-5; the D gene could be TRBD1 or TRBD2 (5 bases each). The CDR3 spans 15 residues. The V gene lost 7 bases and the J gene lost 4 bases, with 19 bases spanning the gap. CDR1 is SGHVS and CDR2 is FQNEAQ in the germline V gene. The CDR3 is CASNVRPEGLETQYF. CDR3 DNA: TGTGCCAGCAACGTTCGGCCTGAGGGGCTAGAGACCCAGTACTTC.

This clone was seen a single time. V usage is TRBV9 and J usage is TRBJ1-4; weak D call: TRBD1 (5 bases). Trimming stripped 0 bases from V and 2 bases from J, with 11 bases between. The CDR3 has 16 amino acids. Germline V lookup: CDR1 SGDLS, CDR2 YYNGEE. The CDR3 here is CASSVGGRATNEKLFF. The CDR3 DNA follows: TGTGCCAGCAGCGTAGGAGGCAGGGCCACTAATGAAAAACTGTTTTTT.

About this clone: The DNA is left out, because the CDR3 cannot be placed on it with certainty; the CDR3 is given as TCRdb lists it. The chain recombines TRBV4-3 with TRBJ2-7; the table gives TRBD2 as D, unverified against the DNA. The length of the CDR3 is 21 amino acids, counting both ends. CDR1 is LGHNA, CDR2 YSLEER, per germline. CDR3: CASSQDTHLGGRATVADEQYF.

The chain links TRBV4-3 to TRBJ2-1, with D tentatively TRBD2 (6 bases). This CDR3 is built from 15 residues. V was clipped by 2 bases and J by 5 bases, with 13 bases between them. Germline CDR1 reads LGHNA; CDR2 reads YSLEER. The chain's CDR3 is CASSQRWWGDNEQFF. The DNA of the CDR3 is TGCGCCAGCAGCCAACGTTGGTGGGGGGACAATGAGCAGTTCTTC.